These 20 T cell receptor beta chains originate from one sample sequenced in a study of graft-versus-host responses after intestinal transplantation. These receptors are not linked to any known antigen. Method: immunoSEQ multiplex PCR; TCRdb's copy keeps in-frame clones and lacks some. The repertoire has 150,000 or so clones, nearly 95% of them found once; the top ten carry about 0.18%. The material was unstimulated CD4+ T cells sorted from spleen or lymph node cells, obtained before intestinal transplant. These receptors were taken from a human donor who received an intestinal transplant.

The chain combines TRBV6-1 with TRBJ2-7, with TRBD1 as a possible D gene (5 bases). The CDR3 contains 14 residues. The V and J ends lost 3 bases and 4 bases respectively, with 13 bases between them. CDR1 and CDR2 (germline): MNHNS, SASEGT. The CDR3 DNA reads TGTGCCAGCAGTGAGTTGGGGCGTCGATACGAGCAGTACTTC. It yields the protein CASSELGRRYEQYF.

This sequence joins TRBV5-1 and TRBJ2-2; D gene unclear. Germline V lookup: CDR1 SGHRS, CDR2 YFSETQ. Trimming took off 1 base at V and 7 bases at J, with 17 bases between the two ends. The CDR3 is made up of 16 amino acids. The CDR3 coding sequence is TGCGCCAGCAGCTTGAGCTGGGTCAGCCCGTTCGGGGAGCTGTTTTTT. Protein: CASSLSWVSPFGELFF. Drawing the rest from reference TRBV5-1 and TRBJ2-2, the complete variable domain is KAGVTQTPRYLIKTRGQQVTLSCSPISGHRSVSWYQQTPGQGLQFLFEYFSETQRNKGNFPGRFSGRQFSNSRSEMNVSTLELGDSALYLCASSLSWVSPFGELFFGEGSRLTVL.

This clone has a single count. The CDR3 DNA reads as TGCGCCAGCAGCATTTCCCCAGGGACTGAAGCTTTCTTT. Residues: CASSISPGTEAFF. The chain links TRBV5-1 to TRBJ1-1; tentative D call: TRBD1 (5 bases). The CDR3 spans 13 residues. Trimming pared 4 bases from V and 5 bases from J, leaving 12 bases between. The germline V gene encodes CDR1 SGHRS and CDR2 YFSETQ.

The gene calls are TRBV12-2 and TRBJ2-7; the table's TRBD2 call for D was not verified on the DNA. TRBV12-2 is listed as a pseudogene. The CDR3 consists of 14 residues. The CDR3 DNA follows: TGTGCAAAGGCAGCGCAGTATTACCAATACGAGCAGTACTTC. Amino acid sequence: CAKAAQYYQYEQYF.

The CDR3 bases are TGTGCCAGCAGTTTAGGGGACACCAACCCCAATAATGAAAAACTGTTTTTT. Translating it yields CASSLGDTNPNNEKLFF. This chain joins TRBV27 and TRBJ1-4; a possible D gene is TRBD1 (6 bases). The germline CDR1 and CDR2 sequences are MNHEY and SMNVEV (reference sequence). V lost 2 bases and J lost 4, with 17 bases in between. The CDR3 loop spans 17 amino acids.

The CDR3 sequence: CASSLQGGETQYF. The CDR3 bases are TGTGCCAGCAGCTTACAGGGAGGGGAGACCCAGTACTTC. The chain joins TRBV11-3 to TRBJ2-5; 7 nucleotides align to TRBD2. Unmatched junction bases numbered 2, after V lost 2 bases and J lost 5 bases. The CDR3 is 13 residues long. Germline V gene sequence: CDR1 SGHNT, CDR2 YENEEA.

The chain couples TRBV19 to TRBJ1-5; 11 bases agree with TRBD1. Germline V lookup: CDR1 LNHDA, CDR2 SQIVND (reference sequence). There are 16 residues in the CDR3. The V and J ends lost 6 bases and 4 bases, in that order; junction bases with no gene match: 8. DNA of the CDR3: TGTGCCAGTAGACATCCGGGACAGGGGGTAAATCAGCCCCAGCATTTT. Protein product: CASRHPGQGVNQPQHF.

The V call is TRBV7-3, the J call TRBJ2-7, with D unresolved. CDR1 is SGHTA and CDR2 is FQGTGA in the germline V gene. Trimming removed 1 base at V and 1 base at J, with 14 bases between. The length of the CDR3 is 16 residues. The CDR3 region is CASSLRPADLSYEQYF. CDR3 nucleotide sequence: TGTGCCAGCAGCTTAAGGCCAGCCGACCTATCCTACGAGCAGTACTTC.

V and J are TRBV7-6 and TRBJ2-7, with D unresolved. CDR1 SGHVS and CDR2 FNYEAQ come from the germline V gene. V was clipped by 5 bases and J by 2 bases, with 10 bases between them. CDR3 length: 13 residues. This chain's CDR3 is CASSPPVTYEQYF. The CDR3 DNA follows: TGTGCCAGCAGCCCCCCGGTTACCTACGAGCAGTACTTC.

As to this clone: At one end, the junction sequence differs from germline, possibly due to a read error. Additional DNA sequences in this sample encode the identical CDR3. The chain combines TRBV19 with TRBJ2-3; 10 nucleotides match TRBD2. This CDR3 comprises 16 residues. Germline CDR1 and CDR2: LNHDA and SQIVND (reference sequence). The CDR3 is CASSVLAGRVADTQYF. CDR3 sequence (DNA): TGTGCCAGTAGCGTACTAGCGGGGAGGGTAGCAGATACGCAGTACTTT.

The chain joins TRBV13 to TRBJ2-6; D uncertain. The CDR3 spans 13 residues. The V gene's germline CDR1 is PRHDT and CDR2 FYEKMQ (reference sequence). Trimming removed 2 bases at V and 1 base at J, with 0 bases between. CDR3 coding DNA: TGTGCCAGCAGCTTATCTGGGGCCAACGTCCTGACTTTC. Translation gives CASSLSGANVLTF.

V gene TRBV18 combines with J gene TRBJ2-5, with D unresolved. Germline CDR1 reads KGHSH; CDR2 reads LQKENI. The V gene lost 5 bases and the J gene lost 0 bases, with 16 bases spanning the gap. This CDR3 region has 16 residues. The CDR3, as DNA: TGTGCCAGCTCAAAACGTGACCAACAGTACCAAGAGACCCAGTACTTC. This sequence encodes CASSKRDQQYQETQYF. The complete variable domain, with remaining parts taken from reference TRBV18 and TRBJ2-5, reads NAGVMQNPRHLVRRRGQEARLRCSPMKGHSHVYWYRQLPEEGLKFMVYLQKENIIDESGMPKERFSAEFPKEGPSILRIQQVVRGDSAAYFCASSKRDQQYQETQYFGPGTRLLVL.

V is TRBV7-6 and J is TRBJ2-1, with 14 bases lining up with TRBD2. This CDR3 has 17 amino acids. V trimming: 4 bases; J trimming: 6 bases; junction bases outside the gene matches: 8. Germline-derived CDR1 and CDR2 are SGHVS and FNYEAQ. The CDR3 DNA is TGTGCCAGCAGCTCGGCGTCGACTAGCGGGAGGGCCAATGAGCAGTTCTTC. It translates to CASSSASTSGRANEQFF.

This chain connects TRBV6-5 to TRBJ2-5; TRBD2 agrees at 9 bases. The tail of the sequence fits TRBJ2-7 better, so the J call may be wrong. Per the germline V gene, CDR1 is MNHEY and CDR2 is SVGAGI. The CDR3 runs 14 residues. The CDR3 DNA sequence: TGTGCCAGCAGCTCCGGGACTAGCCTCTACGAGCAGTACTTC. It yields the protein CASSSGTSLYEQYF.

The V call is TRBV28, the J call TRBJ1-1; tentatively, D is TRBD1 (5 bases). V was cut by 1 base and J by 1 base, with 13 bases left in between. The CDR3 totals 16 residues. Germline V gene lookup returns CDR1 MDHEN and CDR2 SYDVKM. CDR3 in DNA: TGTGCCAGCAGTTTATCAGTCGGTCAGGGGAACACTGAAGCTTTCTTT. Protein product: CASSLSVGQGNTEAFF.

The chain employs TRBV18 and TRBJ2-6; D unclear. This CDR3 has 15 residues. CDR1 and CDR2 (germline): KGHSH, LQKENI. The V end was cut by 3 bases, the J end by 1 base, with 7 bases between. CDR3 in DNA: TGTGCCAGCTCACCCCCAGTATCTGGGGCCAACGTCCTGACTTTC. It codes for CASSPPVSGANVLTF.

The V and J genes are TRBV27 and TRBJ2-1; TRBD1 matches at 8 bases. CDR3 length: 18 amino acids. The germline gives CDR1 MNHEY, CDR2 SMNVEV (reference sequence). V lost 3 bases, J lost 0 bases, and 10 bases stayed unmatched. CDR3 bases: TGTGCCAGCAGTTTCCGGACAGGGAAGGCGCGCTCCTACAATGAGCAGTTCTTC. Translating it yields CASSFRTGKARSYNEQFF.

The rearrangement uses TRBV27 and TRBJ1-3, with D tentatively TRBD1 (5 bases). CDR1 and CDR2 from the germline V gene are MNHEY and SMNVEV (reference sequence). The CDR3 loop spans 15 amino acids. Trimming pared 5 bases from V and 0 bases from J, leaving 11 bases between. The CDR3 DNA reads TGTGCCAGCAGTGCCCAGGGTTCCTCTGGAAACACCATATATTTT. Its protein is CASSAQGSSGNTIYF.

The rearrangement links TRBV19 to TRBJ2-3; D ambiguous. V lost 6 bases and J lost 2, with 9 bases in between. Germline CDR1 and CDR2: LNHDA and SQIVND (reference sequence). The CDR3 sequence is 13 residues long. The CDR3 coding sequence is TGTGCCAGTAGGAAGGGCCTCACAGATACGCAGTATTTT. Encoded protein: CASRKGLTDTQYF. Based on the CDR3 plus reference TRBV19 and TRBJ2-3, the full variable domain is DGGITQSPKYLFRKEGQNVTLSCEQNLNHDAMYWYRQDPGQGLRLIYYSQIVNDFQKGDIAEGYSVSREKKESFPLTVTSAQKNPTAFYLCASRKGLTDTQYFGPGTRLTVL.

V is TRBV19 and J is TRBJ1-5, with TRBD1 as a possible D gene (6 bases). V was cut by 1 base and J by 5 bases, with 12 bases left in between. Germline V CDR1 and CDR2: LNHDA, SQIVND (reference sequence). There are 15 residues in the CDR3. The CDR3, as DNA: TGTGCCAGTAGTATAGTTTCAGGGGTTCATCAGCCCCAGCATTTT. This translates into CASSIVSGVHQPQHF.